This record covers a single TCR beta chain. Its antigen has not been determined. Qualities for individual bases were not recorded, and no much larger clone is one base off. Per the germline V gene (reference sequence), SGHKS is the CDR1 and YYEKEE is the CDR2. The CDR3 runs 15 amino acids, cysteine and phenylalanine included. Of the read, only the CDR3 DNA is kept; its 45 bases are in frame from base 1. V is cut by 4 bases and J by 0 bases, and the space between the germline ends is 11 bases. This sample is drawn from a study of control samples from healthy donors and cancer patients (dated by TCRdb to the early 2020s). Libraries were constructed by the immunoSEQ multiplex PCR assay. Not all clones reach the TCRdb copy of this immuneACCESS table, which keeps in-frame sequences only. Checked studies attribute under half of the gap to unresolved V genes and leave the rest unexplained. In all, the sample holds 150,000 to 200,000 clones, and just over 85% of those were seen once. Less than 2% of the sample lies in the top ten.

The sequencing input was blood. The chain couples TRBV5-5 to TRBJ1-5, with no confidently assigned D gene. The clonotype was recovered from a man aged 18-30 years in good health. The encoded CDR3 is CASSPTYPSNQPQHF. The bases read TGTGCCAGCAGCCCAACCTACCCTAGCAATCAGCCCCAGCATTTT.